Listed below are T cell receptor beta chains from one sample, sequenced in a study of OX40 agonist ivuxolimab in advanced cancers. Clones were read by immunoSEQ multiplex PCR, and TCRdb kept only the in-frame ones, dropping some. The top ten clones hold around 2% of a sample with approximately 84,000 clones, about 86% of them seen once. Source: CD4+ or CD8+ T cells sorted from blood, taken in a trial of the OX40 agonist ivuxolimab. These receptor sequences come from an adult with an advanced solid tumor such as melanoma, head and neck, liver or kidney cancer. Each CDR3 is given with its conserved first and last residue. A D gene is named only where the DNA matches it firmly. Clone size is stated in some rows and not others, as once, few, many or a class when expanded.

V gene	clone size	D gene	J gene	CDR3 DNA	CDR3 protein
TRBV9	.	TRBD2	TRBJ2-1	TGTGCCAGCAGCGTAGTCCCTAGCGGGGCTTACAATGAGCAGTTCTTC	CASSVVPSGAYNEQFF
TRBV7-2	.	.	TRBJ1-1	TGTGCCAGCAGCTTATCGGACACTGAAGCTTTCTTT	CASSLSDTEAFF
TRBV7-9	.	.	TRBJ2-2	TGTGGAGGGACCCTAGGGGGGGAGCTGTTTTTT	CGGTLGGELFF
TRBV4-2	.	TRBD1	TRBJ1-1	TGTGCCAGCAGCCGCGGGGTACGGACAGGGGGCACTGAAGCTTTCTTT	CASSRGVRTGGTEAFF
TRBV19	.	TRBD1	TRBJ2-1	TGTGCCAGTAGTACAGGACAGGGGAGGAATGAGCAGTTCTTC	CASSTGQGRNEQFF
TRBV7-2	few	.	TRBJ2-7	TGTGCCAGCAGCAACTCCTACGAGCAGTACTTC	CASSNSYEQYF
TRBV28	.	TRBD1	TRBJ2-5	TGTGCCAGCAGTTTATGGACAGGGTACGAAGAGACCCAGTACTTC	CASSLWTGYEETQYF
TRBV6-5	.	.	TRBJ2-4	TGTGCCAGCAGTCTAAGCGGGACAGTAAAAAACATTCAGTACTTC	CASSLSGTVKNIQYF
TRBV11-2	.	.	TRBJ1-3	TGTGCCAGCAGCCTACTGGGGAGCTCTGGAAACACCATATATTTT	CASSLLGSSGNTIYF
TRBV7-9	.	.	TRBJ1-2	TGTGCCAGCAGCTTATCAGTTGGGGCTAACTATGGCTACACCTTC	CASSLSVGANYGYTF
TRBV7-9	.	TRBD2	TRBJ2-3	TGTGCCAGCAGCGCACCTAGCGGGGGGACCCAGTCTACGCAGTATTTT	CASSAPSGGTQSTQYF
TRBV4-2	.	.	TRBJ1-2	TGTGCCAGCAGCCAACAGGGAGACTATGGCTACACCTTC	CASSQQGDYGYTF
TRBV11-1	.	TRBD2	TRBJ2-7	TGTGCCAGCAGCGCTAGCGGGGGGCCCTCCTACGAGCAGTACTTC	CASSASGGPSYEQYF
TRBV5-5	.	.	TRBJ2-2	TGTGCCAGCAGCTTGGCGTCCTCTTCCGGGGAGCTGTTTTTT	CASSLASSSGELFF
TRBV19	.	.	TRBJ2-1	TGTGCCAGTAGTCCTCAAAGGAACTTTTACAATGAGCAGTTCTTC	CASSPQRNFYNEQFF
TRBV25-1	.	TRBD1	TRBJ2-1	TGTGCCAGCAGCGCGCTGGGACAGGCCAGCAATGAGCAGTTCTTC	CASSALGQASNEQFF
TRBV5-1	.	TRBD1	TRBJ1-2	TGCGCCAGCAGTCAACTTGGACAGGGGATATATGGCTACACCTTC	CASSQLGQGIYGYTF
TRBV7-9	.	TRBD1	TRBJ1-4	TGTGCCAGCAGCTCAAGGACAGGGGGTAATGAAAAACTGTTTTTT	CASSSRTGGNEKLFF
TRBV20-1	.	.	TRBJ1-4	TGCAGTGTATCCTTTAATGAAAAACTGTTTTTT	CSVSFNEKLFF
TRBV6-1	.	TRBD1	TRBJ2-5	TGTGCCAGCAGCGTGGACAGGTCCTCCGAGACCCAGTACTTC	CASSVDRSSETQYF
TRBV7-6	.	.	TRBJ2-1	TGTGCCAGCAGCTTAGTGAGGGGCGATGAGCAGTTCTTC	CASSLVRGDEQFF
TRBV4-3	.	TRBD1	TRBJ2-1	TGCGCCAGCAGCCTAGCCCAGACAGGGGGGTTGGATGAGCAGTTCTTC	CASSLAQTGGLDEQFF
TRBV28	.	TRBD1	TRBJ2-1	TGTGCCAGCAGTCCCCTGGGACAGGGAAAAGATGAGCAGTTCTTC	CASSPLGQGKDEQFF
TRBV7-3	.	.	TRBJ2-3	TGTGCCAGCAGCCCCAGTGGGTTTAGCACAGATACGCAGTATTTT	CASSPSGFSTDTQYF
TRBV5-1	few	.	TRBJ1-2	TGCGCCAGCAGCACGGGTAATGAGAATGGCTACACCTTC	CASSTGNENGYTF
TRBV9	once	.	TRBJ1-6	TGTGCCAGCAGCCCCGAAACTGATTCACCCCTCCACTTT	CASSPETDSPLHF
TRBV27	.	TRBD1	TRBJ1-5	TGTGCCAGCAGTTTGAGACAGGGCTCCAATCAGCCCCAGCATTTT	CASSLRQGSNQPQHF
TRBV19	.	.	TRBJ1-6	TGTGCCAGTAGTATAAGAAGATCTTCGAGTTCACCCCTCCACTTT	CASSIRRSSSSPLHF
TRBV7-2	.	.	TRBJ2-7	TGTGCCAGCAGCTTAGGCCAGGGATGGGGCGAGCAGTACTTC	CASSLGQGWGEQYF
TRBV2	.	.	TRBJ2-1	TGTGCCAGCAGTGAAACCAGGGGGGGCTATGAGCAGTTCTTC	CASSETRGGYEQFF
TRBV5-4	.	TRBD2	TRBJ2-3	TGTGCCAGCAGCCGGACTAGCGGTGATACGCAGTATTTT	CASSRTSGDTQYF
TRBV11-2	few	.	TRBJ2-3	TGTGCCAGCAGCTTAGGGTCGACAGGCCCTAGCACAGATACGCAGTATTTT	CASSLGSTGPSTDTQYF
TRBV29-1	once	.	TRBJ1-2	TGCAGCGTTGAAACAGTATCTGGCTATGGCTACACCTTC	CSVETVSGYGYTF
TRBV9	.	TRBD1	TRBJ1-2	TGTGCCAGCAGCGGAATCCGGCACAGGGGTGGCTATGGCTACACCTTC	CASSGIRHRGGYGYTF
TRBV30	.	.	TRBJ2-3	TGTGCCTGGACGATGGGCACAGATACGCAGTATTTT	CAWTMGTDTQYF
TRBV6-6	.	TRBD1	TRBJ1-1	TGTGCCAGCAGTTACCGGGACAGGGGTACGAACACTGAAGCTTTCTTT	CASSYRDRGTNTEAFF
TRBV30	.	TRBD1	TRBJ1-2	TGTGCCTGGAGTGTACTGGCAGGGGGAGGCTACACCTTC	CAWSVLAGGGYTF
TRBV4-1	.	TRBD1	TRBJ1-2	TGCGCCAGCAGCCAAGATCCGACAGGGGGTGGCTACACCTTC	CASSQDPTGGGYTF
TRBV7-2	few	.	TRBJ1-5	TGTGCCAGCAGCTTTGAGGGCGAGGAGGGTCAGCCCCAGCATTTT	CASSFEGEEGQPQHF
TRBV7-9	.	.	TRBJ1-1	TGTGCCAGCAGCCCAACTCTTGGACGGACGAACACTGAAGCTTTCTTT	CASSPTLGRTNTEAFF
TRBV9	.	.	TRBJ1-3	TGTGCCAGCAGCGTTCAGGGGAGCTCTGGAAACACCATATATTTT	CASSVQGSSGNTIYF
TRBV6-1	.	.	TRBJ2-2	TGTGCCAGCAGTGAAGATGGCCGAACAGGGACACCCGGGGAGCTGTTTTTT	CASSEDGRTGTPGELFF